This T cell receptor beta chain was identified during a study of blood T cell repertoires in COVID-19. Study-level information: The United States, Italy and Spain provided the acute and convalescent COVID-19 samples. T cells, B-cell-depleted T cells, or PBMCs supplied cDNA or gDNA.

Original data processing: Amplification of reference gene primers was used by the study to estimate nucleated cell counts. Here immunoSEQ multiplex PCR was the method, and the copy in TCRdb shows in-frame clones only, minus some. The DNA was the basis for D and trimming; V, J and clone size are from that table. The sample includes 9,700 or so clones, about four fifths seen only once; the top ten take less than 8.5%. CDR3 length: 20 amino acids. CDR1 and CDR2 (germline): SGHNT, YYREEE (reference sequence). The J segment lost 0 bases and the V segment lost 0 bases, leaving 8 bases of the junction unmatched.

Source material: peripheral blood. The genes are TRBV5-4 and TRBJ2-6; 11 bases align to TRBD1. This receptor was taken from a man between 70 and 80 years old with active COVID-19. In nucleotides, the CDR3 is TGTGCCAGCAGCTTGGTAGGACAGGGGGCTCCAAGCTCTGGGGCCAACGTCCTGACTTTC. This gives the protein CASSLVGQGAPSSGANVLTF.